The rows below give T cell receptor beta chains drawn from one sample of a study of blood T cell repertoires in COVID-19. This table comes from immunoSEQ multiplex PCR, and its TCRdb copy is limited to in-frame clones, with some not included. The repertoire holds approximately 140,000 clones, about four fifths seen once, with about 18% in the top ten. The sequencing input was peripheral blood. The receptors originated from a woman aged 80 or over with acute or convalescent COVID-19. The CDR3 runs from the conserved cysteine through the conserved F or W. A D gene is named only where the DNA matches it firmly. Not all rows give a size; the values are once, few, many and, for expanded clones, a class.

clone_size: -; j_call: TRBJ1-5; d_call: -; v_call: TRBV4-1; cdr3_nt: TGCGCCAGCAGCCAAAGCTTTCGGGGGGTCAATCAGCCCCAGCATTTT; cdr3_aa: CASSQSFRGVNQPQHF
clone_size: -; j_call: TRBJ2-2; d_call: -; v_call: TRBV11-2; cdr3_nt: TGTGCCAGCAGCTTAGACGCCCCAGGCACCGGGGAGCTGTTTTTT; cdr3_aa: CASSLDAPGTGELFF
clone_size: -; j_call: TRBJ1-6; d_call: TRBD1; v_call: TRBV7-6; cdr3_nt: TGTGCCAGCAGCTTAGCGGGACAGAGTCTTTCACCCCTCCACTTT; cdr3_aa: CASSLAGQSLSPLHF
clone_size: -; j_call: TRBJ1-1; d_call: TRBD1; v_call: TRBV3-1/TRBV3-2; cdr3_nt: TGTGCCAGCAGCCAAGTGACAGGGAGGACTGAAGCTTTCTTT; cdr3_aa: CASSQVTGRTEAFF
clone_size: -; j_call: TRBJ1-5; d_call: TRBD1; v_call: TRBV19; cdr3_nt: TGTGCCAGTAGTATAAGGAGAGGCCGGGACAGGGGGAATATTAGGAGCAATCAGCCCCAGCATTTT; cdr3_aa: CASSIRRGRDRGNIRSNQPQHF
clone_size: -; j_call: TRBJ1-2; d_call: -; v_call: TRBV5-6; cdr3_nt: TGTGCCAGCAGCTTGGGGAGGGTCTCTGGCTACACCTTC; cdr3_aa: CASSLGRVSGYTF
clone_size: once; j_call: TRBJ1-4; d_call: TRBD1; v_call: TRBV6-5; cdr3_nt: TGTGCCAGCAGTTACGGTGGACAGGGGAATGAAAAACTGTTTTTT; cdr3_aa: CASSYGGQGNEKLFF
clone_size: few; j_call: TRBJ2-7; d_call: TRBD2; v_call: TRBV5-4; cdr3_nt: TGTGCCAGCAGAAGGGACTATCCCCCCTACGAGCAGTACTTC; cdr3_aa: CASRRDYPPYEQYF
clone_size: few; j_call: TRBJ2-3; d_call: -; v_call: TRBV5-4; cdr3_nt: TGTGCCAGCAGCTTGTGGCACACGAGCACAGATACGCAGTATTTT; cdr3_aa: CASSLWHTSTDTQYF
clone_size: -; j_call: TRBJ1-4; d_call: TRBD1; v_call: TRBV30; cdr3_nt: TGTGCCTGGAGTTCGACCGGGACAGGGGGCCTTGTAAAACTGTTTTTT; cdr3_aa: CAWSSTGTGGLVKLFF
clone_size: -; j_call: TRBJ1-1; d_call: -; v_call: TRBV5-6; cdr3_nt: TGTGCCAGCAGCTTGACCGCACAGGCTGAAGCTTTCTTT; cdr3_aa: CASSLTAQAEAFF
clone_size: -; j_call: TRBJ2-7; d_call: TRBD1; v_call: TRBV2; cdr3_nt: TGTGCCAGCAGTGGCCGGGACAGGGGGCTCCACGAGCAGTACTTC; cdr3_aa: CASSGRDRGLHEQYF
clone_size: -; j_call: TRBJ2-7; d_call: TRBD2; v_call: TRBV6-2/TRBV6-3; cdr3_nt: TGTGCCAGCAGTTACTCCCCCACACTAGCGGGAAGTCCCTACGAGCAGTACTTC; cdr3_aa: CASSYSPTLAGSPYEQYF
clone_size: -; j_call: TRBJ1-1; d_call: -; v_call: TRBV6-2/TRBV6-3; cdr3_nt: TGTGCCAGCAGTTACATCGCTGGGACAATCACTGAAGCTTTCTTT; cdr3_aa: CASSYIAGTITEAFF
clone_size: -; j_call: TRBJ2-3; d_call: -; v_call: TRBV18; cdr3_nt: TGTGCCAGCTCACCTTTGAGTGGGGGGGCCGGCACAGATACGCAGTATTTT; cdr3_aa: CASSPLSGGAGTDTQYF
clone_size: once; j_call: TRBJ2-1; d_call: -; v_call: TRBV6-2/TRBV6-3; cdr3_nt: TGTGCCAGCAGTTACTCGGTAGCGACTCAGTTCTTC; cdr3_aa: CASSYSVATQFF
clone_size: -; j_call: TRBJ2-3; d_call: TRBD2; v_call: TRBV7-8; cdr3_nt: TGTGCCAGCAGCTTAGCCCGCGCGGGAGGTAACACAGATACGCAGTATTTT; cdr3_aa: CASSLARAGGNTDTQYF
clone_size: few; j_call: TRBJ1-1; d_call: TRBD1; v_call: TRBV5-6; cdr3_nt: TGTGCCAGCGACAGGGGGAACACTGAAGCTTTCTTT; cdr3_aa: CASDRGNTEAFF
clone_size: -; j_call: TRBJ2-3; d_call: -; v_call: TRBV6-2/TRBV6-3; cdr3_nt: TGTGCCAGCAGTTACACAGGGGGGGTCACAGATACGCAGTATTTT; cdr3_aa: CASSYTGGVTDTQYF
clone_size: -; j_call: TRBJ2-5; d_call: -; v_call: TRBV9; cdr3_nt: TGTGCCAGCAGCGGCGGACTGATCCAAGAGACCCAGTACTTC; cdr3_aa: CASSGGLIQETQYF
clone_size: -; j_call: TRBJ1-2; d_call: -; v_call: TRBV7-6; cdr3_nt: TGTGCCAGCAGTCAAAGACCGGGTGAGGGCCACTATGGCTACACCTTC; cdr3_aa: CASSQRPGEGHYGYTF
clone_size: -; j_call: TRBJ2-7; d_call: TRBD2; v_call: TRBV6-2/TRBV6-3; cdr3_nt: TGTGCCAGCAGTTCTTTTATAGCGGGAGGTAGAGAGCAGTACTTC; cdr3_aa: CASSSFIAGGREQYF